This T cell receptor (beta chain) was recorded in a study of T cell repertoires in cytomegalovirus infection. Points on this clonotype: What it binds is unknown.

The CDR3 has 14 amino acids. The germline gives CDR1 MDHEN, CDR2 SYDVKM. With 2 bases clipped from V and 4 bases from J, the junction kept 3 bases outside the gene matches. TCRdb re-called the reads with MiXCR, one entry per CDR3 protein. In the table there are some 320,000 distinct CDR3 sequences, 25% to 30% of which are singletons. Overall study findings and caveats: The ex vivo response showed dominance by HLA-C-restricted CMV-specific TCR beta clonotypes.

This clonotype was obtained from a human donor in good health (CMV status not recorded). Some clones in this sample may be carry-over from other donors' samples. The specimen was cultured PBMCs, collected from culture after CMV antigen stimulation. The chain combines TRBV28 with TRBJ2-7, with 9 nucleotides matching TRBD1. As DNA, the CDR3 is TGTGCCAGCAGTTTAGGGACAGGGAAATACGAGCAGTACTTC. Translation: CASSLGTGKYEQYF.